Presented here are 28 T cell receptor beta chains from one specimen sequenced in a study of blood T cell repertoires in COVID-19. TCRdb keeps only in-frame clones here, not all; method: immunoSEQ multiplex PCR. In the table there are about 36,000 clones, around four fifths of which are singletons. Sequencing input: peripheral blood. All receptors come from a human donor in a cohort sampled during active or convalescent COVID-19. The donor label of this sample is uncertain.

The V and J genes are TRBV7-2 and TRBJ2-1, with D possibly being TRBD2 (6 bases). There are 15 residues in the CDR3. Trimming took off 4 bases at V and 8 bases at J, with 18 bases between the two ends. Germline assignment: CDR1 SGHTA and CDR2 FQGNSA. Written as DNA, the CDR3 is TGTGCCAGCAGCTCCTCTCTCGGGAGAAGCGATGAGCAGTTCTTC. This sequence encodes CASSSSLGRSDEQFF.

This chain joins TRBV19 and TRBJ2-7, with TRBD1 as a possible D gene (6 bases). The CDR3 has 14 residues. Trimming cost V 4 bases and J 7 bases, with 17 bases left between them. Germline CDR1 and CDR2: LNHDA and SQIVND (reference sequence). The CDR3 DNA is TGTGCCAGTAGTACCTTCGAAATCACAGGGGAGCAGTACTTC. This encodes CASSTFEITGEQYF.

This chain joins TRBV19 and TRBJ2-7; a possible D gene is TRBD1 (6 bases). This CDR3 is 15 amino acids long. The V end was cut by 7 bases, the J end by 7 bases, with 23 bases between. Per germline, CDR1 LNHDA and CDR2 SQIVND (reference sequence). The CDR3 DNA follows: TGTGCCAGTACCTATCACCCGTTTCAGGGGTCAGAGCAGTACTTC. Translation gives CASTYHPFQGSEQYF.

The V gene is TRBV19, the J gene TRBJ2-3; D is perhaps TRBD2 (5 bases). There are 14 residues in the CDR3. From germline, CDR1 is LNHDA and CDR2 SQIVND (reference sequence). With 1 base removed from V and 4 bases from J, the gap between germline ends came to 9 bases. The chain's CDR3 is CASSIGGSADTQYF. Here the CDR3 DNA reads TGTGCCAGTAGTATAGGTGGGAGCGCAGATACGCAGTATTTT.

CDR3 nucleotides: TGTGCCAGCAGCCAAGTATCAGTCAACACCATATATTTT. It codes for CASSQVSVNTIYF. This chain connects TRBV4-2 to TRBJ1-3; D unresolved. Germline CDR1 is LGHNA and CDR2 is YNFKEQ. The V and J ends lost 1 base and 7 bases respectively, with 8 bases between them. The CDR3 has 13 residues.

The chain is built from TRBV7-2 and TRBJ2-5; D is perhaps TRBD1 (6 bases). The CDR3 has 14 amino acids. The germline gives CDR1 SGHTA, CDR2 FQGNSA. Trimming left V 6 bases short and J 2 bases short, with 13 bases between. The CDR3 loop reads CASSSDRRQETQYF. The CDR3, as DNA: TGTGCCAGCAGTTCCGACAGGCGGCAAGAGACCCAGTACTTC.

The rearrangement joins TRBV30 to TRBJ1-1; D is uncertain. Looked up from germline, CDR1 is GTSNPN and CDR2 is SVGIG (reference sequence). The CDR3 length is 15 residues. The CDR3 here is CAAARQSHFNTEAFF. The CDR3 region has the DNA TGTGCTGCTGCGAGGCAGTCACATTTTAACACTGAAGCTTTCTTT.

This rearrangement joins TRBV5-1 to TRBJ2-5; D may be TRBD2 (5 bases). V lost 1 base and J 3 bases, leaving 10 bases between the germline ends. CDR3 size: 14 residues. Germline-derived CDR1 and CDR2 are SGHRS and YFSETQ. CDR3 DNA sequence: TGCGCCAGCAGCTTGTTCGGGAAGGAAGAGACCCAGTACTTC. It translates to CASSLFGKEETQYF.

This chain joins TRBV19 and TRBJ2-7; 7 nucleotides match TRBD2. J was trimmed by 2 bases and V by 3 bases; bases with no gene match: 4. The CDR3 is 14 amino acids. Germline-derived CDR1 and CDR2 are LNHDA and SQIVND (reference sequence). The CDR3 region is CASSMQRDTYEQYF. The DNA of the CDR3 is TGTGCCAGTAGTATGCAGCGGGATACCTACGAGCAGTACTTC.

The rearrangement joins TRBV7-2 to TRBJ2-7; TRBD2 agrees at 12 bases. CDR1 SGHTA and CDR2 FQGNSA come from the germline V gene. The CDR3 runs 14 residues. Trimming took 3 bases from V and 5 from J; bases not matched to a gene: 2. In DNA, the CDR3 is TGTGCCAGCAGCTTGAGGACTAGCGGGAACGAGCAGTACTTC. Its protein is CASSLRTSGNEQYF.

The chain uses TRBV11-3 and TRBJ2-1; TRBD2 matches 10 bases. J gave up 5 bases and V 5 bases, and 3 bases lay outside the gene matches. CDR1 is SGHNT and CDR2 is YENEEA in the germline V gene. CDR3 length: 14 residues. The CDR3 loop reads CASSVLAGDNEQFF. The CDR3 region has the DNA TGTGCCAGCAGCGTCCTAGCGGGAGACAATGAGCAGTTCTTC.

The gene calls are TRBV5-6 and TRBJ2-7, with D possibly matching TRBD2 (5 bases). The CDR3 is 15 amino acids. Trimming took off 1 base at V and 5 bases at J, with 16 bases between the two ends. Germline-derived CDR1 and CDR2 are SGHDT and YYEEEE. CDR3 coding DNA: TGTGCCAGCAGCTTGTGGGGTACTAGGTACCACGAGCAGTACTTC. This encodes CASSLWGTRYHEQYF.

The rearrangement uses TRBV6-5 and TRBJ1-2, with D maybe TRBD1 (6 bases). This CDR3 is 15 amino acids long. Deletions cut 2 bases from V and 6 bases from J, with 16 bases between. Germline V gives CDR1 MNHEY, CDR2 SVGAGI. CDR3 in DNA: TGTGCCAGCAGTTACAAGTTCCAGGGGATAAATGGCTACACCTTC. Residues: CASSYKFQGINGYTF.

The CDR3 is CASSYSGERETQYF. In DNA form, the CDR3 reads TGTGCCAGCAGTTACTCCGGGGAAAGAGAGACCCAGTACTTC. V and J are TRBV6-2 or TRBV6-3 and TRBJ2-5; possible D gene TRBD2, 5 bases. Germline V gene sequence: CDR1 MNHEY, CDR2 SVGEGT. This CDR3 spans 14 amino acids. The V end was cut by 0 bases, the J end by 4 bases, with 9 bases between.

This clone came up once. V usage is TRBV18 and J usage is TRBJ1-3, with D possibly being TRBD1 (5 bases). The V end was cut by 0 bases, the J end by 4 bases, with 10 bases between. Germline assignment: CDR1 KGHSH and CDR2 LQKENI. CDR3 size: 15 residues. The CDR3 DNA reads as TGTGCCAGCTCACCACCTCAGGGTCCGGGAAACACCATATATTTT. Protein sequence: CASSPPQGPGNTIYF. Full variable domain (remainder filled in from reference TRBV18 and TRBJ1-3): NAGVMQNPRHLVRRRGQEARLRCSPMKGHSHVYWYRQLPEEGLKFMVYLQKENIIDESGMPKERFSAEFPKEGPSILRIQQVVRGDSAAYFCASSPPQGPGNTIYFGEGSWLTVV.

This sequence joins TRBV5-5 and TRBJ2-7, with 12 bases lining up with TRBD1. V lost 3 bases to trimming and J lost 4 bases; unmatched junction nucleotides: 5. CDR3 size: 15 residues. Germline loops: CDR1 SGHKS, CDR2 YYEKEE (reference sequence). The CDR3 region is CASSSPGQGAYEQYF. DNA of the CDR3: TGTGCCAGCAGCTCGCCGGGACAGGGGGCTTACGAGCAGTACTTC.

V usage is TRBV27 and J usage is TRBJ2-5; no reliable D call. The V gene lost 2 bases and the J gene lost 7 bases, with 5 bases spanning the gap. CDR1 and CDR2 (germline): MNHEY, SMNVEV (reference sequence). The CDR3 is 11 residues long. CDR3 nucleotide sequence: TGTGCCAGCAGTTTACGCGGGACCCAGTACTTC. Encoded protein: CASSLRGTQYF.

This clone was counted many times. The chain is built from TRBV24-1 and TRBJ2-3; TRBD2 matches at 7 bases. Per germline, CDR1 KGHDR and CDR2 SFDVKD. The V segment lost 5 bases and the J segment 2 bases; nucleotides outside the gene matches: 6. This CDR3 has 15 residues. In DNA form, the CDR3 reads TGTGCCACCAGTGCCTGGGAGGGATTCACAGATACGCAGTATTTT. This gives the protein CATSAWEGFTDTQYF.

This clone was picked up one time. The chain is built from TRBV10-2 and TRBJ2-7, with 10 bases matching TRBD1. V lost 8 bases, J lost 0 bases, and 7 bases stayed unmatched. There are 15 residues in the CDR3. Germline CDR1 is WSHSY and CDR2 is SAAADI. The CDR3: CASLDWTGGSYEQYF. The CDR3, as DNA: TGCGCCAGCCTGGATTGGACAGGGGGCTCCTACGAGCAGTACTTC.

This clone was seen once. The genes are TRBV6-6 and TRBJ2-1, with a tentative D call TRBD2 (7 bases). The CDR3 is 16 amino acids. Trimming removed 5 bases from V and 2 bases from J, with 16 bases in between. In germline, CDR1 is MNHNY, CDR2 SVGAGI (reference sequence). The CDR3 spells CASSPLGGRPYNEQFF. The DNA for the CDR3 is TGTGCCAGCAGTCCCCTGGGGGGGCGGCCCTACAATGAGCAGTTCTTC.

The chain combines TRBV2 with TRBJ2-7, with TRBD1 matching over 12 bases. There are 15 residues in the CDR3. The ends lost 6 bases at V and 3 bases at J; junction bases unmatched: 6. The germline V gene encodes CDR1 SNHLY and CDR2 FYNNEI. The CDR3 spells CASRTGQGALYEQYF. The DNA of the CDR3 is TGTGCCAGCAGGACGGGACAGGGGGCCCTCTACGAGCAGTACTTC.

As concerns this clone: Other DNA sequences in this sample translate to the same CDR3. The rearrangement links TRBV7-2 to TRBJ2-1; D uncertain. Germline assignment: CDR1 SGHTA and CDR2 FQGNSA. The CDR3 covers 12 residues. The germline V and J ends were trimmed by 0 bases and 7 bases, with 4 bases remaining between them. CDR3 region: CASSLARNEQFF. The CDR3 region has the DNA TGTGCCAGCAGCTTAGCCAGGAATGAGCAGTTCTTC.

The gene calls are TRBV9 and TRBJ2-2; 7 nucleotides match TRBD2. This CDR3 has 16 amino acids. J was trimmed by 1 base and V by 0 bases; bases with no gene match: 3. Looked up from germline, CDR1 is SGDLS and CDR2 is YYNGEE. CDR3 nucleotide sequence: TGTGCCAGCAGCGTAGTGAGCGGGGAGAACACCGGGGAGCTGTTTTTT. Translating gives CASSVVSGENTGELFF.

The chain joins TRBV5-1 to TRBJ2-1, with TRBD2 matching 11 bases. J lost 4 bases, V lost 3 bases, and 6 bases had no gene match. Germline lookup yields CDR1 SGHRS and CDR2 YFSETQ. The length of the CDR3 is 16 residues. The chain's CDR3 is CASSSLAGGGYNEQFF. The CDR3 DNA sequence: TGCGCCAGCAGCTCCCTAGCGGGAGGAGGGTACAATGAGCAGTTCTTC.

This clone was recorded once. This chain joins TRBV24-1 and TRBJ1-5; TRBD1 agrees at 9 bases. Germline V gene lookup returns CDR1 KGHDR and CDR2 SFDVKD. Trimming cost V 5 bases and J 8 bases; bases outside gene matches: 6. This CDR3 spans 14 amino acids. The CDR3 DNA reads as TGTGCCACCAGTGCCCCCGGACAGGGGAAGCCCCAGCATTTT. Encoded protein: CATSAPGQGKPQHF.

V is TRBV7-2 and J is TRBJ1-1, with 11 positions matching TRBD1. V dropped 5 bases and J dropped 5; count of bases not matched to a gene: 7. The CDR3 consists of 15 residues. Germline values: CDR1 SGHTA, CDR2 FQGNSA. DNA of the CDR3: TGTGCCAGCAGCAGGGGGACAGGGGGGCGGACTGAAGCTTTCTTT. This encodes CASSRGTGGRTEAFF. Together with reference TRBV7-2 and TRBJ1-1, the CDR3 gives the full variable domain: GAGVSQSPSNKVTEKGKDVELRCDPISGHTALYWYRQSLGQGLEFLIYFQGNSAPDKSGLPSDRFSAERTGGSVSTLTIQRTQQEDSAVYLCASSRGTGGRTEAFFGQGTRLTVV.

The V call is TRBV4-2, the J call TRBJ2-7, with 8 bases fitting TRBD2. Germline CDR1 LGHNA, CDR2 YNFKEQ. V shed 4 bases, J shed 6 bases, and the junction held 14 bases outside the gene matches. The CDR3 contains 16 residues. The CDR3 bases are TGTGCCAGCAGCCTAGAGGGGCGAGCTAGCGGGTCCGAGCAGTACTTC. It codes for CASSLEGRASGSEQYF.

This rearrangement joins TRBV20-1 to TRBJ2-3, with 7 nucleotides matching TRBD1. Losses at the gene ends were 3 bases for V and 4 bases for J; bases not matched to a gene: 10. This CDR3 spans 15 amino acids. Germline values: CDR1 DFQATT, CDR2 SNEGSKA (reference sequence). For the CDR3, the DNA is TGCAGTGCTAGTACCGACAGGGTTGTCGCAGATACGCAGTATTTT. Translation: CSASTDRVVADTQYF.